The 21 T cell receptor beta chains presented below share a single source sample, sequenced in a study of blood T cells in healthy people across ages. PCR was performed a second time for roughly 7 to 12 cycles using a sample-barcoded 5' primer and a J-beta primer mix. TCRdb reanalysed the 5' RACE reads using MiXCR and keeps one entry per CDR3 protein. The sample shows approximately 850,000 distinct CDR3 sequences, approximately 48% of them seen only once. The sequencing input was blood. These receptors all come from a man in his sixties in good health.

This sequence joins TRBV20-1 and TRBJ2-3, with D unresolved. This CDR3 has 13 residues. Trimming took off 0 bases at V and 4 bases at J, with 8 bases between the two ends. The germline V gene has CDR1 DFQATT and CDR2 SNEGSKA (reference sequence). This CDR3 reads CSARDISADTQYF. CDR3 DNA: TGCAGTGCTAGAGATATAAGCGCAGATACGCAGTATTTT.

This chain's CDR3 is CASSYSTHRLNTEAFF. The CDR3 nucleotides are TGTGCCAGCAGTTACTCGACTCACAGGTTGAACACTGAAGCTTTCTTT. The chain couples TRBV6-2 or TRBV6-3 to TRBJ1-1; possibly TRBD1 for D (5 bases). CDR1 MNHEY and CDR2 SVGEGT come from the germline V gene. V lost 0 bases, J lost 0 bases, and 11 bases lay in between. The CDR3 loop spans 16 amino acids.

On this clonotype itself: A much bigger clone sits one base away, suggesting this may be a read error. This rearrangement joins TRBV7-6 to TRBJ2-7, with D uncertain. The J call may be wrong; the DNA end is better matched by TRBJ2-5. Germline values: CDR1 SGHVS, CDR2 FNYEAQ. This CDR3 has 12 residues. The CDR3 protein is CAGSQVGETQYF. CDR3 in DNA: TGTGCCGGCAGCCAAGTGGGAGAGACCCAGTACTTC.

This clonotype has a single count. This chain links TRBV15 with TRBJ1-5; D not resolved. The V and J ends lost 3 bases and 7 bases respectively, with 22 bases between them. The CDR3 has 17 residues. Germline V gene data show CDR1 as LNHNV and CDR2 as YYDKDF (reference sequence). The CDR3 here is CATSRGVLSSEGQPQHF. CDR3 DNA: TGTGCCACCAGCAGGGGTGTCCTCTCGTCCGAAGGCCAGCCCCAGCATTTT. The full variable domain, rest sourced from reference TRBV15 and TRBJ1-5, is DAMVIQNPRYQVTQFGKPVTLSCSQTLNHNVMYWYQQKSSQAPKLLFHYYDKDFNNEADTPDNFQSRRPNTSFCFLDIRSPGLGDTAMYLCATSRGVLSSEGQPQHFGDGTRLSIL.

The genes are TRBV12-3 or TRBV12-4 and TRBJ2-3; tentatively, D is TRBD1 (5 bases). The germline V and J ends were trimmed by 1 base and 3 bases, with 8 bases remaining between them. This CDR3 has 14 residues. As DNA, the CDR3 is TGTGCCAGCAGTTTAGTAAGGGGAACAGATACGCAGTATTTT. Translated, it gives CASSLVRGTDTQYF.

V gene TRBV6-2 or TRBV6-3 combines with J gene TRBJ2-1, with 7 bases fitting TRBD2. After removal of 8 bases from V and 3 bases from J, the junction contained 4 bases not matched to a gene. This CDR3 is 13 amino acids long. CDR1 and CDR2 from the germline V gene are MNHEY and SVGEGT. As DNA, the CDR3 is TGTGCCAGCCGCGGGGGAATCTACAATGAGCAGTTCTTC. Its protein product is CASRGGIYNEQFF.

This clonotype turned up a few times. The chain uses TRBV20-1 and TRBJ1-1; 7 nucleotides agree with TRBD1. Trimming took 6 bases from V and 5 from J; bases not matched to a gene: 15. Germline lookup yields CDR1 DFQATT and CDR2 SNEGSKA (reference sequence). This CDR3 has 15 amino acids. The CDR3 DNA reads TGCAGTGCCGAGCCATGGTTTCAGGGGGAGACTGAAGCTTTCTTT. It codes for CSAEPWFQGETEAFF.

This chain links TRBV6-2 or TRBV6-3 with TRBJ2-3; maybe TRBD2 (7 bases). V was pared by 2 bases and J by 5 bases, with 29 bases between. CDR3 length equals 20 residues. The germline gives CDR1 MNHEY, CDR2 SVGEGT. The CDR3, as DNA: TGTGCCAGCAGTTACGGCAGGGGAAGAGGGGGGGCCACTTCGGGAGATACGCAGTATTTT. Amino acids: CASSYGRGRGGATSGDTQYF.

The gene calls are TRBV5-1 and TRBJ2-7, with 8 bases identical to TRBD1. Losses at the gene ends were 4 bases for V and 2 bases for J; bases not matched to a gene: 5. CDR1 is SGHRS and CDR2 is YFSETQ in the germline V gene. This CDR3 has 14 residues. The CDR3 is CASSLQGVAYEQYF. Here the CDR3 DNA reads TGCGCCAGCAGCCTACAGGGGGTCGCCTACGAGCAGTACTTC.

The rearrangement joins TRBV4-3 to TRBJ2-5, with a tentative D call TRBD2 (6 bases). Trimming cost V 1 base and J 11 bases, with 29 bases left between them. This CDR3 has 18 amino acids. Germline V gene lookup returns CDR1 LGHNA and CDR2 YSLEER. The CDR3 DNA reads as TGCGCCAGCAGCCAAGGATGGGGTGGGGGTAGCGGTTCCGATGAGCAGTACTTC. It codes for CASSQGWGGGSGSDEQYF.

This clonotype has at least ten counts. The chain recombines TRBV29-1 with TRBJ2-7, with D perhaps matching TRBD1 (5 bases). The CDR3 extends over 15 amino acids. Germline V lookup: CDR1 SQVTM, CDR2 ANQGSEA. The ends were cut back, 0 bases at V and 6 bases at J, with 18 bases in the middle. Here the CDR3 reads CSVEDLGRSGLEQYF. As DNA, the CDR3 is TGCAGCGTTGAAGATTTGGGGCGCTCGGGTCTCGAGCAGTACTTC.

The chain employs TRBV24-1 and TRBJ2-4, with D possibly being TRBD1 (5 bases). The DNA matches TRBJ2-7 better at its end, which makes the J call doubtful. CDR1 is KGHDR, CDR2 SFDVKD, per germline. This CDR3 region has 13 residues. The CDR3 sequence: CAPFYQGTYEQYF. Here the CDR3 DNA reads TGTGCGCCCTTCTACCAGGGAACCTACGAGCAGTACTTC.

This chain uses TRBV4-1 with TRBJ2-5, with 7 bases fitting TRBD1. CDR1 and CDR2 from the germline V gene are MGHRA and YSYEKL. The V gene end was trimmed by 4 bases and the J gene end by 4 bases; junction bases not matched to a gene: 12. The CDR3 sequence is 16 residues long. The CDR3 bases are TGCGCCAGCAGCCGAAAGGCCGTACAGGGGAGAGAGACCCAGTACTTC. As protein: CASSRKAVQGRETQYF.

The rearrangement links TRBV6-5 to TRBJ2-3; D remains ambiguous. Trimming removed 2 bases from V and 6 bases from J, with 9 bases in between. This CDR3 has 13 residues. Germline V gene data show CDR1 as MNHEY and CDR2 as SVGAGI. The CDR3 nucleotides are TGTGCCAGCAGTTACGACCCTAGGGATACGCAGTATTTT. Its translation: CASSYDPRDTQYF.

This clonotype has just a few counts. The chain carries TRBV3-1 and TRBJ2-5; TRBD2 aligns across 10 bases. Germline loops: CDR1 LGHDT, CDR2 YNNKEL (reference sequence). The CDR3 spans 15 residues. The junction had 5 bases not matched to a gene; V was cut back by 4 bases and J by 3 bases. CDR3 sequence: CASSLYTSGKETQYF. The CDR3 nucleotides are TGTGCCAGCAGCCTGTACACTAGCGGGAAAGAGACCCAGTACTTC.

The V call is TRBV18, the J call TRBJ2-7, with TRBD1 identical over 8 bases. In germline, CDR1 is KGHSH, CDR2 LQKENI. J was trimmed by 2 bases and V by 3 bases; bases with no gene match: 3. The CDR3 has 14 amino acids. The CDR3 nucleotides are TGTGCCAGCTCACCTCGGACAGGGCCCTACGAGCAGTACTTC. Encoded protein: CASSPRTGPYEQYF.

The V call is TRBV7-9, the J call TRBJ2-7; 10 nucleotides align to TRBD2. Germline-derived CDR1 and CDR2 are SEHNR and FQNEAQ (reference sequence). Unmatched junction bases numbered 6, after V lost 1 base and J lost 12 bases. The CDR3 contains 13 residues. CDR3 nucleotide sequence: TGTGCCAGCAGCTTAGAGACTAGCGGGCTTACGTACTTC. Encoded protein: CASSLETSGLTYF.

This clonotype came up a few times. The CDR3, as DNA: TGCGCCAGCAGCCACCCTATGGACCGCATTAATGAAAAACTGTTTTTT. This encodes CASSHPMDRINEKLFF. V gene TRBV4-1 combines with J gene TRBJ1-4, with no clear D. Germline CDR1 and CDR2: MGHRA and YSYEKL. V lost 3 bases, J lost 4 bases, and 15 bases lay in between. The CDR3 contains 16 residues.

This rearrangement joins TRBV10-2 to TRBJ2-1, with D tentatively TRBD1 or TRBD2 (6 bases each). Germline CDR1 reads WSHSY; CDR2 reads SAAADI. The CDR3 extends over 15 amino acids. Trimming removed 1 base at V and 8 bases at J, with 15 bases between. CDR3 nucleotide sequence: TGCGCCAGCAGTGAGTGGGGGACAAGGGGGGATGAGCAGTTCTTC. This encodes CASSEWGTRGDEQFF.

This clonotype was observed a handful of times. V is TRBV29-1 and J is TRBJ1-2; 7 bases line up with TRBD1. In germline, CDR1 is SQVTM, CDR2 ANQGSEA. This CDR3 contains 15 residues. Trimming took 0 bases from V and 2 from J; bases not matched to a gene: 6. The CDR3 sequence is CSVEDPGQENYGYTF. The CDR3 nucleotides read TGCAGCGTTGAAGATCCTGGACAGGAGAACTATGGCTACACCTTC. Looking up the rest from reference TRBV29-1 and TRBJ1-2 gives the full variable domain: SAVISQKPSRDICQRGTSLTIQCQVDSQVTMMFWYRQQPGQSLTLIATANQGSEATYESGFVIDKFPISRPNLTFSTLTVSNMSPEDSSIYLCSVEDPGQENYGYTFGSGTRLTVV.

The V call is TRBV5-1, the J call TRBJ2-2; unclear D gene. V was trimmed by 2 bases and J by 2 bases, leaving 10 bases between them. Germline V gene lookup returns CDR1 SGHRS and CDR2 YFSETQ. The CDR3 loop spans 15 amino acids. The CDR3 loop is CASSLRAVNTGELFF. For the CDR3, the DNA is TGCGCCAGCAGCTTAAGGGCTGTTAACACCGGGGAGCTGTTTTTT.